Sequencing of this T cell receptor (beta chain) was carried out in a study of CD8 T cells in Susac syndrome. Overall study context: Blood was drawn from Susac syndrome patients while they were therapy-naive, on corticosteroids, or on intravenous immunoglobulin alone.

The CDR3 totals 14 residues. CDR1 and CDR2 from the germline V gene are SGHNT and YYREEE (reference sequence). V gave up 2 bases and J gave up 1 base, with 9 bases separating them. With random hexamers, reverse transcription was performed on 0.5 to 1 ug of RNA. Via MiXCR, TCRdb re-called the immunoSEQ multiplex PCR reads, giving one row per CDR3 protein. The profile covers around 80,000 distinct CDR3 sequences, with under 95% appearing a single time and roughly 0.45% taken by the ten largest. About this clonotype itself: Its antigen is as yet unknown.

General study findings and limits: Acknowledgment was made by the study that its TCR sequencing and HLA analysis involved a relatively small number of individuals.

It was negative isolation that provided the CD8+ and CD4+ T cells, whereas TEMRA cells were enriched by FACS. What was sequenced was CD8+ T cells from PBMCs. J is TRBJ1-1 and V is TRBV5-4; D is ambiguous. The clonotype comes from a human donor with Susac syndrome. The CDR3 nucleotides are TGTGCCAGCAGCTTTGACCGGAGGAACACTGAAGCTTTCTTT. It translates to CASSFDRRNTEAFF.